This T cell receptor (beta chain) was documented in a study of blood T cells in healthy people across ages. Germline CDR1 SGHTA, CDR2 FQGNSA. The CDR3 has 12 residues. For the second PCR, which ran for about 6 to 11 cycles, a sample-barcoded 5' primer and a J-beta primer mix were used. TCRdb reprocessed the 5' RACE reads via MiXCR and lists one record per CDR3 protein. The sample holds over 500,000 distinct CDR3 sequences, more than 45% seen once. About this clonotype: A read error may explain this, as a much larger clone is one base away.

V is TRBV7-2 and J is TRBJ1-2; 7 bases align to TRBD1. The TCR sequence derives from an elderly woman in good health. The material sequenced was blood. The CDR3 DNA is TGTGCCAGCAGCTCGACAGGGTATGACTACACCTTC. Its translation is CASSSTGYDYTF.